A single sample gave rise to the 27 T cell receptor beta chains below, sequenced in a study of T cells after yellow fever vaccination. TCRdb itself ran the 5' RACE reads through MiXCR, one entry per CDR3 protein. The data hold around 550,000 distinct CDR3 sequences, with roughly 21% observed a single time. Source: PBMCs, taken 15 days after the yellow fever booster vaccination. All receptors come from a man in his thirties or forties who received the YFV17D yellow fever vaccine.

This clonotype was seen only a few times. The chain recombines TRBV7-2 with TRBJ2-3, with D possibly being TRBD1 or TRBD2 (5 bases each). Germline V gene data show CDR1 as SGHTA and CDR2 as FQGNSA. This CDR3 region has 14 residues. The V end was cut by 4 bases, the J end by 4 bases, with 12 bases between. The CDR3 DNA sequence: TGTGCCAGCAGCTCTGGGGGAGATGCAGATACGCAGTATTTT. It encodes CASSSGGDADTQYF.

There are a few counts of this clonotype. This rearrangement joins TRBV18 to TRBJ2-7; 8 nucleotides align to TRBD2. Trimming removed 3 bases from V and 5 bases from J; junction bases left unmatched: 3. Germline lookup yields CDR1 KGHSH and CDR2 LQKENI. This CDR3 spans 13 amino acids. Written as DNA, the CDR3 is TGTGCCAGCTCACCGAAGCGGGAGAACGAGCAGTACTTC. It translates to CASSPKRENEQYF.

This clonotype was detected a few times. The gene calls are TRBV14 and TRBJ2-5; D is ambiguous. The CDR3 length is 15 residues. Germline loops: CDR1 SGHDN, CDR2 FVKESK. The V and J ends lost 1 base and 0 bases respectively, with 9 bases between them. The CDR3 DNA reads as TGTGCCAGCAGCCAAGTTGGTCGGAACCAAGAGACCCAGTACTTC. Its translation: CASSQVGRNQETQYF.

The V call is TRBV5-1, the J call TRBJ1-1; D gene unclear. The germline CDR1 and CDR2 sequences are SGHRS and YFSETQ. CDR3 size: 14 residues. V was trimmed by 5 bases and J by 0 bases, leaving 11 bases between them. The CDR3 DNA is TGCGCCAGCAGGAACCTGGAGGTGAACACTGAAGCTTTCTTT. This translates into CASRNLEVNTEAFF.

This clonotype has a handful of counts. V gene TRBV7-9 combines with J gene TRBJ2-1, with D hard to call. With 1 base removed from V and 12 bases from J, the gap between germline ends came to 4 bases. CDR1 SEHNR and CDR2 FQNEAQ come from the germline V gene (reference sequence). The CDR3 spans 10 residues. In nucleotides, the CDR3 is TGTGCCAGCAGCTTAGACTGGCAGTTCTTC. Translated, it gives CASSLDWQFF. Looking up the rest from reference TRBV7-9 and TRBJ2-1 gives the full variable domain: DTGVSQNPRHKITKRGQNVTFRCDPISEHNRLYWYRQTLGQGPEFLTYFQNEAQLEKSRLLSDRFSAERPKGSFSTLEIQRTEQGDSAMYLCASSLDWQFFGPGTRLTVL.

This clonotype has a handful of counts. One end of the junction does not line up with germline, which may come from a read error. The chain couples TRBV3-1 to TRBJ2-4; maybe TRBD2 (5 bases). Germline V gene sequence: CDR1 LGHDT, CDR2 YNNKEL (reference sequence). The CDR3 spans 14 residues. CDR3 amino acids: CASSQDSLASTSHF. The CDR3 DNA reads TGTGCCAGCAGCCAAGATTCCCTAGCAAGTACGAGCCACTTC.

This clonotype was observed a handful of times. The V gene is TRBV14, the J gene TRBJ2-3; TRBD2 matches at 10 bases. The junction had 0 bases not matched to a gene; V was cut back by 6 bases and J by 0 bases. The CDR3 length is 14 residues. Germline V lookup: CDR1 SGHDN, CDR2 FVKESK. The CDR3 sequence is CASRTSGSTDTQYF. In DNA form, the CDR3 reads TGTGCCAGCAGGACTAGCGGGAGCACAGATACGCAGTATTTT.

This clonotype was detected a few times. V and J are TRBV29-1 and TRBJ2-7; D gene ambiguous. CDR1 and CDR2 from the germline V gene are SQVTM and ANQGSEA. Between the trimmed V and J ends, which lost 0 bases and 3 bases, there was a span of 3 bases. The CDR3 has 11 residues. CDR3 bases: TGCAGCGTTGAAGAGGGCTACGAGCAGTACTTC. This codes for CSVEEGYEQYF.

This clonotype was seen a handful of times. This sequence joins TRBV6-1 and TRBJ2-7; TRBD1 matches 10 bases. This CDR3 has 14 residues. The trim removed 7 bases at V and 6 bases at J, leaving 9 bases unmatched. Germline lookup yields CDR1 MNHNS and CDR2 SASEGT. The chain's CDR3 is CASTKGQGISEQYF. In DNA, the CDR3 is TGTGCCAGCACCAAGGGACAGGGGATCTCCGAGCAGTACTTC.

The J gene is TRBJ2-3, the V gene TRBV3-1; D gene ambiguous. The germline V gene has CDR1 LGHDT and CDR2 YNNKEL (reference sequence). This CDR3 has 16 amino acids. Deletions cut 4 bases from V and 1 base from J, with 15 bases between. The CDR3 nucleotides are TGTGCCAGCAGCCGCCCGTTGATGGCCGGCACAGATACGCAGTATTTT. Translation gives CASSRPLMAGTDTQYF.

This clonotype occurred a few times. The chain uses TRBV18 and TRBJ2-3, with a tentative D call TRBD1 (5 bases). Trimming removed 1 base at V and 3 bases at J, with 17 bases between. The CDR3 is made up of 17 amino acids. Germline CDR1 and CDR2: KGHSH and LQKENI. This chain's CDR3 is CASSPQQETIGTDTQYF. CDR3 sequence (DNA): TGTGCCAGCTCACCACAACAGGAAACTATAGGTACAGATACGCAGTATTTT.

The CDR3 is CASSHNPGLGTDTQYF. The CDR3 DNA sequence: TGTGCCAGCAGCCACAATCCAGGACTGGGTACAGATACGCAGTATTTT. The chain carries TRBV5-4 and TRBJ2-3, with TRBD2 as a possible D gene (5 bases). V lost 4 bases and J 3 bases, leaving 18 bases between the germline ends. CDR3 length equals 16 residues. Germline CDR1 reads SGHNT; CDR2 reads YYREEE (reference sequence).

This clonotype was counted between two and nine times. The chain joins TRBV19 to TRBJ2-2, with 11 bases fitting TRBD2. CDR3 size: 19 residues. Losses at the gene ends were 5 bases for V and 5 bases for J; bases not matched to a gene: 16. Germline V lookup: CDR1 LNHDA, CDR2 SQIVND (reference sequence). CDR3 amino acids: CASSHRLTGLAGVTGELFF. The CDR3 bases are TGTGCCAGTAGTCACCGATTAACCGGACTAGCGGGCGTTACCGGGGAGCTGTTTTTT.

This clonotype was seen a few times. The V gene is TRBV7-9, the J gene TRBJ2-1; TRBD1 is a possible D gene (6 bases). Trimming cost V 6 bases and J 9 bases, with 18 bases left between them. The CDR3 has 14 residues. Germline V gives CDR1 SEHNR, CDR2 FQNEAQ (reference sequence). The CDR3 nucleotides are TGTGCCAGCAGTCCAAGACAGGTAACAACTGAGCAGTTCTTC. This encodes CASSPRQVTTEQFF.

The chain carries TRBV15 and TRBJ2-5; D gene uncertain. Germline CDR1 LNHNV, CDR2 YYDKDF (reference sequence). This CDR3 has 13 amino acids. V gave up 7 bases and J gave up 1 base, with 10 bases separating them. CDR3 in amino acids: CATKSDGQETQYF. The CDR3 nucleotides are TGTGCCACCAAGAGCGACGGCCAAGAGACCCAGTACTTC.

Only a few counts were recorded for this clonotype. Compared with germline, one end of the junction differs, possibly owing to a read error. This chain links TRBV7-9 with TRBJ2-7; a weak D match, TRBD1 (5 bases). Germline V gene data show CDR1 as SEHNR and CDR2 as FQNEAQ (reference sequence). The CDR3 loop spans 12 amino acids. The CDR3: CASSLDGSGMYF. The CDR3 bases are TGTGCCAGCAGCTTAGATGGGTCAGGGATGTATTTC.

This clonotype was counted between two and nine times. The chain combines TRBV18 with TRBJ2-7, with TRBD2 as a possible D gene (5 bases). The CDR3 length is 14 residues. CDR1 is KGHSH, CDR2 LQKENI, per germline. V was clipped by 5 bases and J by 3 bases, with 14 bases between them. The CDR3 coding sequence is TGTGCCAGCTCATCATACGGAGGATACTACGAGCAGTACTTC. Protein sequence: CASSSYGGYYEQYF. The full variable domain, in which reference TRBV18 and TRBJ2-7 provide the parts outside the CDR3, is NAGVMQNPRHLVRRRGQEARLRCSPMKGHSHVYWYRQLPEEGLKFMVYLQKENIIDESGMPKERFSAEFPKEGPSILRIQQVVRGDSAAYFCASSSYGGYYEQYFGPGTRLTVT.

The chain's CDR3 is CASSSLTKSPEAFF. DNA of the CDR3: TGTGCCAGCAGTTCCCTGACCAAATCCCCTGAAGCTTTCTTT. The V call is TRBV27, the J call TRBJ1-1; unclear D gene. This CDR3 has 14 amino acids. Germline V CDR1 and CDR2: MNHEY, SMNVEV (reference sequence). V was cut by 4 bases and J by 6 bases, with 15 bases left in between.

The chain joins TRBV20-1 to TRBJ2-7, with TRBD2 matching 9 bases. Germline CDR1 is DFQATT and CDR2 is SNEGSKA (reference sequence). The V segment lost 2 bases and the J segment 3 bases; nucleotides outside the gene matches: 5. The CDR3 has 14 amino acids. The CDR3 coding sequence is TGCAGTGCTAGAACGGGACTAGCACTCTACGAGCAGTACTTC. It codes for CSARTGLALYEQYF.

The chain links TRBV6-2 or TRBV6-3 to TRBJ2-5; no definite D call. Trimming stripped 5 bases from V and 4 bases from J, with 17 bases between. Germline CDR1 MNHEY, CDR2 SVGEGT. The CDR3 totals 15 residues. CDR3 DNA: TGTGCCAGCAGTCTTTCTAGAACTCGACGAGAGACCCAGTACTTC. This gives the protein CASSLSRTRRETQYF.

This clonotype was observed a handful of times. V is TRBV15 and J is TRBJ2-1, with D tentatively TRBD2 (7 bases). This CDR3 has 17 residues. The V gene's germline CDR1 is LNHNV and CDR2 YYDKDF (reference sequence). The ends were cut back, 0 bases at V and 6 bases at J, with 18 bases in the middle. In DNA, the CDR3 is TGTGCCACCAGCAGAGAAGTTGGCGGCGCGGGGGCCAATGAGCAGTTCTTC. Encoded protein: CATSREVGGAGANEQFF.

CDR3 residues: CASSYPEQGTNVLTF. The CDR3 bases are TGCGCCAGCAGCTACCCTGAACAGGGTACCAACGTCCTGACTTTC. The chain employs TRBV5-1 and TRBJ2-6; D may be TRBD1 (6 bases). Trimming took off 3 bases at V and 8 bases at J, with 15 bases between the two ends. Germline V lookup: CDR1 SGHRS, CDR2 YFSETQ. The CDR3 loop spans 15 amino acids.

This clonotype turned up a few times. The chain is built from TRBV5-1 and TRBJ2-7; 9 positions agree with TRBD2. Per germline, CDR1 SGHRS and CDR2 YFSETQ. There are 17 residues in the CDR3. With V trimmed by 0 bases and J by 4 bases, 11 bases remained unmatched. CDR3 sequence: CASSLGPLAGGPYEQYF. The CDR3 region has the DNA TGCGCCAGCAGCTTGGGACCCCTTGCGGGAGGGCCGTACGAGCAGTACTTC.

This sequence joins TRBV20-1 and TRBJ2-5; a possible D gene is TRBD2 (5 bases). The V gene lost 6 bases and the J gene lost 8 bases, with 13 bases spanning the gap. CDR3 length: 11 residues. Germline V gene data show CDR1 as DFQATT and CDR2 as SNEGSKA (reference sequence). The CDR3 reads CSAISGRTQYF. DNA of the CDR3: TGCAGTGCAATTTCTGGGAGAACCCAGTACTTC.

As concerns this clonotype: As the CDR3 is not closed by the conserved phenylalanine or tryptophan, this likely results from a read error. V is TRBV5-1 and J is TRBJ2-2; D gene uncertain. The V gene lost 0 bases and the J gene lost 0 bases, with 6 bases spanning the gap. CDR3 length: 15 amino acids. Per germline, CDR1 SGHRS and CDR2 YFSETQ. The chain's CDR3 is CASSLGVPNTGELFS. CDR3 nucleotide sequence: TGCGCCAGCAGCTTGGGCGTACCGAACACCGGGGAGCTGTTTTCT.

The chain joins TRBV20-1 to TRBJ2-1, with 8 bases identical to TRBD2. V shed 3 bases and J 8 bases; nucleotides not matched to a gene: 12. Germline CDR1 is DFQATT and CDR2 is SNEGSKA (reference sequence). The CDR3 extends over 15 amino acids. In nucleotides, the CDR3 is TGCAGTGCTAGGCCTACCCGGGGGGGTTTCGATGAGCAGTTCTTC. This encodes CSARPTRGGFDEQFF.

The chain couples TRBV4-3 to TRBJ2-7; D is unresolved. The length of the CDR3 is 15 residues. V was clipped by 0 bases and J by 2 bases, with 11 bases between them. From germline, CDR1 is LGHNA and CDR2 YSLEER. CDR3 coding DNA: TGCGCCAGCAGCCAAGATCCTCGACCAGCCTACGAGCAGTACTTC. This codes for CASSQDPRPAYEQYF.